This T cell receptor beta chain is from a study of T cells in localized non-small cell lung cancer. The data were produced by immunoSEQ multiplex PCR, yet TCRdb's version contains in-frame clones alone and is incomplete. The repertoire includes approximately 28,000 clones, about 80% of them detected once, and about 5.4% sits in the top ten. In germline, CDR1 is SGHRS, CDR2 YFSETQ. V dropped 1 base and J dropped 0 bases, with 11 bases sitting between them. The CDR3 sequence is 16 residues long. The chain has TRBV5-1 and TRBJ1-3; possible D gene TRBD1, 5 bases. The sequences come from peripheral blood mononuclear cells, collected before any cancer treatment. The TCR sequence derives from a man between 40 and 75 years old with stage III lung adenocarcinoma. The CDR3 protein is CASSLLGVSSGNTIYF. In nucleotides, the CDR3 is TGCGCCAGCAGCTTGCTGGGGGTGAGCTCTGGAAACACCATATATTTT.